Following are 6 T cell receptor beta chains from one sample sequenced in a study of T-cell memory formation after mild COVID-19. One entry per CDR3 protein results from TCRdb running MiXCR on the 5' RACE reads. The sample consists of 150,000 to 200,000 distinct CDR3 sequences, about a fifth of them appearing once. The sample comprised PBMCs or a T cell subset sorted from them (not recorded which). The receptors shown here come from an adult woman who had mild COVID-19 (a few samples of this study predate the infection). Cell type and time point are not known.

The J gene is TRBJ2-5, the V gene TRBV11-3, with 9 nucleotides matching TRBD2. Trimming at V came to 5 bases and at J to 3 bases, leaving 10 bases not matched to a gene. Germline V gene sequence: CDR1 SGHNT, CDR2 YENEEA. CDR3 length: 16 residues. The CDR3 loop reads CASSPRDSGRKETQYF. The CDR3 DNA reads TGTGCCAGCAGCCCCCGTGATAGCGGGAGAAAAGAGACCCAGTACTTC.

V gene TRBV29-1 combines with J gene TRBJ2-1; D ambiguous. This CDR3 region has 11 residues. V lost 4 bases and J 9 bases, leaving 10 bases between the germline ends. CDR1 is SQVTM and CDR2 is ANQGSEA in the germline V gene. CDR3: CSVGPGGEQFF. For the CDR3, the DNA is TGCAGCGTTGGACCGGGTGGTGAGCAGTTCTTC.

The V and J genes are TRBV4-1 and TRBJ2-3; no reliable D call. Germline V gene data show CDR1 as MGHRA and CDR2 as YSYEKL. V lost 4 bases and J 2 bases, leaving 10 bases between the germline ends. CDR3 length: 14 residues. This CDR3 reads CASSPSRPTDTQYF. The CDR3 nucleotides read TGCGCCAGCAGCCCATCACGGCCCACAGATACGCAGTATTTT.

This clonotype turned up a few times. This chain connects TRBV20-1 to TRBJ2-7; a possible D gene is TRBD2 (5 bases). Germline V gene sequence: CDR1 DFQATT, CDR2 SNEGSKA (reference sequence). The CDR3 runs 13 residues. V lost 3 bases and J lost 2, with 11 bases in between. CDR3 residues: CSARRRGAYEQYF. Here the CDR3 DNA reads TGCAGTGCTAGGAGACGGGGAGCCTACGAGCAGTACTTC.

This clonotype was seen more than once but under ten times. The genes are TRBV11-2 and TRBJ1-1, with 7 bases that match TRBD1. The ends lost 5 bases at V and 2 bases at J; junction bases unmatched: 5. CDR1 SGHAT and CDR2 FQNNGV come from the germline V gene. The CDR3 consists of 14 residues. The CDR3 bases are TGTGCCAGCAGCCCCCGGGACAGTAACACTGAAGCTTTCTTT. Protein: CASSPRDSNTEAFF.

V gene TRBV6-2 or TRBV6-3 combines with J gene TRBJ2-7; a possible D gene is TRBD2 (5 bases). CDR3 size: 13 residues. Trimming cost V 5 bases and J 1 base, with 9 bases left between them. Germline CDR1 reads MNHEY; CDR2 reads SVGEGT. The CDR3 nucleotides read TGTGCCAGCAGTCTCGGGAAGTCCTACGAGCAGTACTTC. Translating gives CASSLGKSYEQYF.